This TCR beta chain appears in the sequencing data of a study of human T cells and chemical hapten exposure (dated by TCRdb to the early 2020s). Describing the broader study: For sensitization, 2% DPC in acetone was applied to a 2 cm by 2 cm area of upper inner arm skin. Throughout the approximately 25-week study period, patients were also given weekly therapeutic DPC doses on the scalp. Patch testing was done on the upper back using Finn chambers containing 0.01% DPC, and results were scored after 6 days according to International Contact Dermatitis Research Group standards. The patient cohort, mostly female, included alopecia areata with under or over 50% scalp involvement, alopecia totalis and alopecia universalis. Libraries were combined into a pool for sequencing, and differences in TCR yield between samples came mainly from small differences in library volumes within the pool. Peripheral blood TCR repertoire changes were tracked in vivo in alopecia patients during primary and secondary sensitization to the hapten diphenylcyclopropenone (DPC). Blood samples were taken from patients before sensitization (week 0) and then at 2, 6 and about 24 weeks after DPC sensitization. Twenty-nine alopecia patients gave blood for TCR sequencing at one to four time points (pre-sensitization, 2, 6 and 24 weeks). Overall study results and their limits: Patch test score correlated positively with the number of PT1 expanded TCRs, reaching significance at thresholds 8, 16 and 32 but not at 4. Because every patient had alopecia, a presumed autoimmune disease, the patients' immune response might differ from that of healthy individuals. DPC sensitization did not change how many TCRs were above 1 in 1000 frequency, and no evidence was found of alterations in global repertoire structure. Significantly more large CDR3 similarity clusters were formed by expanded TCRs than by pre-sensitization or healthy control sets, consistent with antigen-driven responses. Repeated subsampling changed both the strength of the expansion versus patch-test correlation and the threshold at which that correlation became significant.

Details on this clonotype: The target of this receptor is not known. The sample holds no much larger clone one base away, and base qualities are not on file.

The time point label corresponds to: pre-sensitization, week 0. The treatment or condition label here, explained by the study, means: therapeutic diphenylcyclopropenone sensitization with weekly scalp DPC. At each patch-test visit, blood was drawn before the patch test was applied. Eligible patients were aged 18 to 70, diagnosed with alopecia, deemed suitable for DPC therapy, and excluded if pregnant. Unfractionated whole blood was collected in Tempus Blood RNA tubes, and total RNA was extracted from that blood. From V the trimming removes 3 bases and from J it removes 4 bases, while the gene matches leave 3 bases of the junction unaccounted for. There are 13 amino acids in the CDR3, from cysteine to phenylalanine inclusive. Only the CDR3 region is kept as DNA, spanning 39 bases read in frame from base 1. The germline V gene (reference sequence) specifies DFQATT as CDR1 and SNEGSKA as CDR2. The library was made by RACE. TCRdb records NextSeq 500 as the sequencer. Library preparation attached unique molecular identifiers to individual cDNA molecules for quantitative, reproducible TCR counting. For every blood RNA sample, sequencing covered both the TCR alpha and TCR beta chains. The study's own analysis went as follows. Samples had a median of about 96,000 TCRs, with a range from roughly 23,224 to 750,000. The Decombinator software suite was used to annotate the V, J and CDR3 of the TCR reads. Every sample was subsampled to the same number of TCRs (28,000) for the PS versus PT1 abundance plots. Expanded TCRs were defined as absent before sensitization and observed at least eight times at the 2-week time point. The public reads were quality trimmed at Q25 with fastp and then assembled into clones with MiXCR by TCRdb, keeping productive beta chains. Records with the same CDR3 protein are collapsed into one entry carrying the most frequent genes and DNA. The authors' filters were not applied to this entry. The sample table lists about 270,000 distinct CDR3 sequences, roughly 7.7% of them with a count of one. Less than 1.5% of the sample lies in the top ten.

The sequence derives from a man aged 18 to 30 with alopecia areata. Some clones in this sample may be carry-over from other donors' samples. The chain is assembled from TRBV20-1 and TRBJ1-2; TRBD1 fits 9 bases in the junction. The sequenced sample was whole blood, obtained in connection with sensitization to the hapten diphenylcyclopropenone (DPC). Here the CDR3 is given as CSARGTGLYGYTF. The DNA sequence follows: TGCAGTGCTAGGGGGACAGGGCTCTATGGCTACACCTTC.